One sample yielded the 12 T cell receptor beta chains listed below, sequenced in a study of T cell responses to AZD1222 COVID-19 vaccine. Only in-frame clones appear in the TCRdb table, and some are missing; sequencing was by immunoSEQ multiplex PCR. This sample has 25,000 to 35,000 clones, with roughly 92% found just once. The sample here was peripheral blood, taken on day 0 of AZD1222 vaccination. These receptors all stem from an adult in good health.

The genes are TRBV7-2 and TRBJ1-5, with a possible D match to TRBD1 (5 bases). V lost 5 bases and J lost 7, with 15 bases in between. Germline V gene data show CDR1 as SGHTA and CDR2 as FQGNSA. The CDR3 consists of 14 residues. CDR3 sequence reads: CASSPDGANQPQHF. The CDR3 DNA reads TGTGCCAGCAGCCCAGACGGGGCAAACCAGCCCCAGCATTTT.

In this sample, this clone turned up once. The V and J genes are TRBV29-1 and TRBJ1-1, with D maybe TRBD1 (6 bases). Germline V gene lookup returns CDR1 SQVTM and CDR2 ANQGSEA. Trimming cost V 4 bases and J 1 base, with 7 bases left between them. The CDR3 runs 12 residues. CDR3 in amino acids: CSVGRGNTEAFF. CDR3 in DNA: TGCAGCGTTGGCAGGGGGAACACTGAAGCTTTCTTT.

The chain is built from TRBV5-1 and TRBJ2-3, with 7 positions matching TRBD2. Germline V lookup: CDR1 SGHRS, CDR2 YFSETQ. V lost 1 base and J lost 2; bases outside the gene matches: 4. This CDR3 contains 15 residues. CDR3 nucleotide sequence: TGCGCCAGCAGCTTGTCAGCGGGGTCCACAGATACGCAGTATTTT. Protein sequence: CASSLSAGSTDTQYF.

V usage is TRBV6-2 or TRBV6-3 and J usage is TRBJ2-5; 12 positions match TRBD2. The CDR3 contains 16 residues. V dropped 5 bases and J dropped 5; count of bases not matched to a gene: 9. The germline V gene encodes CDR1 MNHEY and CDR2 SVGEGT. CDR3 DNA sequence: TGTGCCAGCAGTCCCGGGACTAGCGGGTGGGCGGAGACCCAGTACTTC. Its translation is CASSPGTSGWAETQYF.

V usage is TRBV5-4 and J usage is TRBJ2-5; 7 bases align to TRBD1. The germline V gene encodes CDR1 SGHNT and CDR2 YYREEE (reference sequence). CDR3 length: 15 residues. The V and J ends lost 3 bases and 0 bases, in that order; junction bases with no gene match: 5. CDR3 sequence reads: CASSSGQQHQETQYF. The CDR3 coding sequence is TGTGCCAGCAGCTCGGGACAGCAACACCAAGAGACCCAGTACTTC.

The chain is built from TRBV27 and TRBJ1-1; D is ambiguous. V shed 1 base and J shed 1 base, with 4 bases lying between them. The CDR3 totals 13 residues. The germline V gene encodes CDR1 MNHEY and CDR2 SMNVEV (reference sequence). This chain's CDR3 is CASSLYQNTEAFF. For the CDR3, the DNA is TGTGCCAGCAGTTTATATCAGAACACTGAAGCTTTCTTT.

The CDR3, as DNA: TGTGCCAGCAGTTACGGCACCGGGACAGGGGGTGAAAAACTGTTTTTT. Its translation: CASSYGTGTGGEKLFF. The chain joins TRBV6-5 to TRBJ1-4; TRBD1 matches at 11 bases. V lost 2 bases to trimming and J lost 7 bases; unmatched junction nucleotides: 6. The CDR3 spans 16 residues. The germline gives CDR1 MNHEY, CDR2 SVGAGI.

This sequence joins TRBV5-4 and TRBJ1-2; the D gene is possibly TRBD1 (5 bases). This CDR3 has 14 residues. Germline V gene data show CDR1 as SGHNT and CDR2 as YYREEE (reference sequence). Trimming stripped 4 bases from V and 4 bases from J, with 14 bases between. CDR3 sequence (DNA): TGTGCCAGCAGCCCCAGAGGGGTAGGCTATGGCTACACCTTC. It yields the protein CASSPRGVGYGYTF.

The gene calls are TRBV4-1 and TRBJ2-1; D unclear. The V gene's germline CDR1 is MGHRA and CDR2 YSYEKL. The CDR3 is 14 amino acids. Trimming took 0 bases from V and 4 from J, leaving 7 bases between them. CDR3 nucleotide sequence: TGCGCCAGCAGCCAAGAAGGCTATTACAATGAGCAGTTCTTC. This gives the protein CASSQEGYYNEQFF.

The chain carries TRBV29-1 and TRBJ1-1, with 9 bases lining up with TRBD1. This CDR3 region has 13 residues. The V segment lost 7 bases and the J segment 1 base; nucleotides outside the gene matches: 4. Per the germline V gene, CDR1 is SQVTM and CDR2 is ANQGSEA. The CDR3 spells CSAGTGPNTEAFF. The CDR3 DNA follows: TGCAGCGCCGGGACAGGGCCGAACACTGAAGCTTTCTTT.

The V call is TRBV19, the J call TRBJ2-2, with 7 bases that match TRBD1. Germline CDR1 and CDR2: LNHDA and SQIVND (reference sequence). The V and J ends lost 6 bases and 5 bases, in that order; junction bases with no gene match: 6. This CDR3 has 14 residues. The CDR3 is CASRRLTGTGELFF. The CDR3 DNA follows: TGTGCCAGTAGGCGACTGACAGGGACCGGGGAGCTGTTTTTT.

On this clone: At one boundary the junction diverges from the germline segment, which might be a read error. The chain uses TRBV3-1 (or the pseudogene TRBV3-2) and TRBJ1-4; 9 positions match TRBD1. The CDR3 is made up of 16 amino acids. Germline CDR1 LGHDT, CDR2 YNNKEL (reference sequence). The CDR3 DNA is TGTGCCAGCAGACAAGGACAGGGGTTAACTAATGAAAAACTGTTTTTT. This translates into CASRQGQGLTNEKLFF.